The clone carrying this TCR beta chain was detected once. The antigen remains undetermined. The sample originates from a study of graft-versus-host responses after intestinal transplantation. General observations from the study: GvH clones were found in recipient marrow; some appeared first in ileum or blood.

Some clones are missing from TCRdb's copy, which holds only in-frame ones; the method was immunoSEQ multiplex PCR. The sample carries 99,000 or so clones, roughly 86% recorded once. The clonotype was recovered from a human patient who received an intestinal transplant, so some T cells may come from the graft donor. This specimen was PBMCs, taken 255 days after intestinal transplant.

For the CDR3, the DNA is TGTGCCAGCAACCGTTTACAGGGCACCGGGGAGCTGTTTTTT. Protein: CASNRLQGTGELFF. The V call is TRBV6-1, the J call TRBJ2-2; the D gene is possibly TRBD1 (6 bases). The CDR3 covers 14 residues. Trimming cost V 7 bases and J 4 bases, with 13 bases left between them. Germline V gives CDR1 MNHNS, CDR2 SASEGT.